The 11 T cell receptor beta chains presented below share a single source sample, sequenced in a study of Tregs in tolerant kidney transplant recipients. Repertoires were generated with immunoSEQ multiplex PCR, while TCRdb's copy carries only in-frame clones and drops some. This repertoire shows roughly 250,000 clones, 80% to 85% found once; its top ten account for approximately 0.69%. The sample consisted of CD4+ T cells from blood. The receptors shown here come from a human donor in good health.

This clone was detected a few times. V and J are TRBV2 and TRBJ1-4; maybe TRBD1 (6 bases). Germline CDR1 is SNHLY and CDR2 is FYNNEI. V was cut by 4 bases and J by 14 bases, with 11 bases left in between. This CDR3 region has 11 residues. DNA for the CDR3: TGTGCCAGCAGTGTGCAGGGGATGCTGTTTTTT. It encodes CASSVQGMLFF.

V usage is TRBV5-1 and J usage is TRBJ1-3; D is undetermined. The CDR3 is 15 residues long. Germline V lookup: CDR1 SGHRS, CDR2 YFSETQ. The V end lost 0 bases, the J end lost 1 base, and 8 bases lay between the germline ends. The CDR3 region has the DNA TGCGCCAGCAGCTTGGCCATTGGGTCTGGAAACACCATATATTTT. Its protein product is CASSLAIGSGNTIYF.

This clone was seen only a few times. J is TRBJ1-2 and V is TRBV9, with D perhaps matching TRBD1 (5 bases). Trimming took 4 bases from V and 4 from J, leaving 20 bases between them. The germline V gene encodes CDR1 SGDLS and CDR2 YYNGEE. This CDR3 has 16 residues. The CDR3 spells CASSPQGPSNFYGYTF. The CDR3, as DNA: TGTGCCAGCAGCCCCCAGGGCCCGTCGAACTTCTATGGCTACACCTTC.

This clone was seen only once. The J gene is TRBJ2-7, the V gene TRBV7-9, with D possibly matching TRBD1 (7 bases). Trimming removed 7 bases from V and 3 bases from J, with 19 bases in between. The CDR3 contains 15 residues. Germline loops: CDR1 SEHNR, CDR2 FQNEAQ (reference sequence). This CDR3 reads CASTAQGGGDYEQYF. CDR3 nucleotide sequence: TGTGCCAGCACCGCCCAGGGGGGTGGGGACTACGAGCAGTACTTC.

V and J are TRBV5-8 and TRBJ1-4; TRBD1 agrees at 8 bases. Germline V gives CDR1 SGHTS, CDR2 YDEGEE. The CDR3 contains 15 residues. The ends lost 5 bases at V and 8 bases at J; junction bases unmatched: 11. CDR3 protein: CASRTGQGRREKLFF. CDR3 DNA sequence: TGTGCCAGCAGAACCGGACAGGGAAGAAGGGAAAAACTGTTTTTT.

The chain is built from TRBV27 and TRBJ2-4, with D perhaps matching TRBD2 (7 bases). Trimming pared 0 bases from V and 2 bases from J, leaving 14 bases between. Per germline, CDR1 MNHEY and CDR2 SMNVEV (reference sequence). The length of the CDR3 is 17 residues. CDR3 region: CASSLSRGARTKNIQYF. CDR3 nucleotides: TGTGCCAGCAGTTTATCCCGGGGGGCGAGGACCAAAAACATTCAGTACTTC.

The rearrangement links TRBV29-1 to TRBJ1-2; 9 bases match TRBD1. Per germline, CDR1 SQVTM and CDR2 ANQGSEA. With V trimmed by 7 bases and J by 3 bases, 9 bases remained unmatched. There are 14 residues in the CDR3. CDR3 in DNA: TGCAGCGCCAGTAAAGACAGGGGGGACTATGGCTACACCTTC. Translation: CSASKDRGDYGYTF.

As for this clone: This sample also contains other DNA sequences that code for the same CDR3. The chain's CDR3 is CASSGQGRTEAFF. CDR3 in DNA: TGCGCCAGCAGCGGTCAGGGTCGAACTGAAGCTTTCTTT. The rearrangement uses TRBV5-1 and TRBJ1-1; tentative D call: TRBD1 (5 bases). Germline lookup yields CDR1 SGHRS and CDR2 YFSETQ. V lost 4 bases and J 5 bases, leaving 12 bases between the germline ends. The CDR3 is 13 amino acids.

This clone was detected only a few times. This chain connects TRBV5-4 to TRBJ1-4; D perhaps matches TRBD1 (6 bases). CDR3 length: 16 residues. Trimming left V 4 bases short and J 0 bases short, with 13 bases between. Germline assignment: CDR1 SGHNT and CDR2 YYREEE (reference sequence). The CDR3 reads CASSKRQDATNEKLFF. For the CDR3, the DNA is TGTGCCAGCAGCAAGAGACAGGATGCAACTAATGAAAAACTGTTTTTT.

CDR3 DNA: TGTGCCAGCAGCCGAGACAGGGGCGACGAGCAGTACTTC. This encodes CASSRDRGDEQYF. The chain links TRBV11-2 to TRBJ2-7, with TRBD1 matching 8 bases. The CDR3 runs 13 residues. Germline CDR1 is SGHAT and CDR2 is FQNNGV. Unmatched junction bases numbered 5, after V lost 5 bases and J lost 5 bases.

The chain is built from TRBV27 and TRBJ2-7, with TRBD1 matching 7 bases. The CDR3 has 13 amino acids. Per the germline V gene, CDR1 is MNHEY and CDR2 is SMNVEV (reference sequence). J gave up 9 bases and V 8 bases, and 13 bases lay outside the gene matches. The CDR3 region is CASCKEKGTAQYF. DNA of the CDR3: TGTGCCAGCTGTAAAGAAAAGGGGACAGCGCAGTACTTC.